This T cell receptor beta chain is drawn from a study of blood T cell repertoires in COVID-19. The overall study: Sources were T cells, B-cell-depleted T cells, or PBMCs; the material itself was cDNA or gDNA.

This CDR3 is built from 14 residues. CDR1 MDHEN and CDR2 SYDVKM come from the germline V gene. V lost 7 bases and J lost 8, with 20 bases in between. Some clones are missing from TCRdb's copy, which holds only in-frame ones; the method was immunoSEQ multiplex PCR. The sample includes 320,000 or so clones, about 90% of them seen just once. The chain recombines TRBV28 with TRBJ1-2, with a weak D call TRBD1 (6 bases). Sample: PBMCs or T cells enriched from blood (not recorded which). The receptor was derived from a man between 25 and 39 years old who had recovered from COVID-19. The CDR3 region has the DNA TGTGCCAGCACCTTACTGCCGGGGGGCTGGGGCTACACCTTC. This codes for CASTLLPGGWGYTF.